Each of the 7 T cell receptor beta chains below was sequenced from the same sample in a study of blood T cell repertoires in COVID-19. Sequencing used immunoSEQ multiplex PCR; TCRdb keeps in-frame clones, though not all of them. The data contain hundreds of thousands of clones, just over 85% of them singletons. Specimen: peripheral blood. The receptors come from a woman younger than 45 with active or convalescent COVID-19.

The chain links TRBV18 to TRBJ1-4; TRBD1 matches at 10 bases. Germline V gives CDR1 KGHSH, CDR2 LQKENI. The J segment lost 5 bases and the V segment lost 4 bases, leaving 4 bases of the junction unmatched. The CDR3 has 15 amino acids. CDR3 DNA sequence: TGTGCCAGCTCACTTGACAGGGGGCGGAATGAAAAACTGTTTTTT. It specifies CASSLDRGRNEKLFF.

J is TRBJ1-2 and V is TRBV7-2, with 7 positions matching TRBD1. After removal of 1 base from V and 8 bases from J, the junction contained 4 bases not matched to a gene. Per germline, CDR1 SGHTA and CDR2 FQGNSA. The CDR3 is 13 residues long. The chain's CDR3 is CASSLGTGEGYTF. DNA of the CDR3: TGTGCCAGCAGCTTAGGGACAGGAGAAGGCTACACCTTC. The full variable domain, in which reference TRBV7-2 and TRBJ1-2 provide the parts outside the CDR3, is GAGVSQSPSNKVTEKGKDVELRCDPISGHTALYWYRQSLGQGLEFLIYFQGNSAPDKSGLPSDRFSAERTGGSVSTLTIQRTQQEDSAVYLCASSLGTGEGYTFGSGTRLTVV.

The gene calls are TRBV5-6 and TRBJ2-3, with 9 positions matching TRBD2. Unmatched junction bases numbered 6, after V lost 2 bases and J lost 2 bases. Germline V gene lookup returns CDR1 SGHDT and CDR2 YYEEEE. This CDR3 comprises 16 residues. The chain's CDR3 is CASSFTSGGTTDTQYF. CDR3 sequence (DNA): TGTGCCAGCAGCTTCACGAGCGGGGGGACCACAGATACGCAGTATTTT.

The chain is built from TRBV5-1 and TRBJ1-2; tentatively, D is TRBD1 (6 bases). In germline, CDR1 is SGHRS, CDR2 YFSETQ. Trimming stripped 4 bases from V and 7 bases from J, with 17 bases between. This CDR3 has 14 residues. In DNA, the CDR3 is TGCGCCAGCAGCCCCACCGGGACACTGAGTGGCTACACCTTC. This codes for CASSPTGTLSGYTF.

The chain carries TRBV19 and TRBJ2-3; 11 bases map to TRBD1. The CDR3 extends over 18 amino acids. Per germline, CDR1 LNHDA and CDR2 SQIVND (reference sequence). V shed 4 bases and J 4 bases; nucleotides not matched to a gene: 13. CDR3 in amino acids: CASSNGQGAFIGADTQYF. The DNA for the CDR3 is TGTGCCAGTAGTAATGGACAGGGGGCTTTCATCGGGGCAGATACGCAGTATTTT.

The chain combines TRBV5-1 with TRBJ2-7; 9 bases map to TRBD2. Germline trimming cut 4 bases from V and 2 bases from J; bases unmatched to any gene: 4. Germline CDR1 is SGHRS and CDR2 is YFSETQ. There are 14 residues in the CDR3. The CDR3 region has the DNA TGCGCCAGCAGCGCGACTAGCGGAGCCTACGAGCAGTACTTC. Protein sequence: CASSATSGAYEQYF.

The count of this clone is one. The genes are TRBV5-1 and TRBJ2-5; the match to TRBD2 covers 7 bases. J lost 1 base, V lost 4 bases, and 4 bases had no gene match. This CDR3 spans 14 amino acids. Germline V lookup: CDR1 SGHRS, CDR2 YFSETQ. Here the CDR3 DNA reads TGCGCCAGCAGCCCATCGGGGGGCCAAGAGACCCAGTACTTC. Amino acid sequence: CASSPSGGQETQYF.